This is a list of T cell receptor beta chains from one sample in a study of blood T cell repertoires in COVID-19. Assay: immunoSEQ multiplex PCR; the TCRdb copy retains only in-frame clones and omits some. The sample has 280,000 or so clones, over 75% seen once. Sequenced material: peripheral blood. These TCRs come from a human donor in a cohort sampled during active COVID-19. Both conserved end residues are part of each CDR3. The order of the fields is CDR3 protein, J gene, V gene, CDR3 length.

CDR3: CASTVVGDTQYF
J: TRBJ2-3
V: TRBV3-1/TRBV3-2
length: 12

CDR3: CASSSAGEDTQYF
J: TRBJ2-3
V: TRBV5-1
length: 13

CDR3: CASSHELRWYNEQFF
J: TRBJ2-1
V: TRBV4-3
length: 15

CDR3: CASSRLGQSTDTQYF
J: TRBJ2-3
V: TRBV7-9
length: 15

CDR3: CASSYSKAGYGYTF
J: TRBJ1-2
V: TRBV6-2/TRBV6-3
length: 14

CDR3: CASSPRTSGGVKQYF
J: TRBJ2-7
V: TRBV5-6
length: 15

CDR3: CASSIYRHTDTQYF
J: TRBJ2-3
V: TRBV19
length: 14

CDR3: CASRTSGSSETQYF
J: TRBJ2-5
V: TRBV19
length: 14

CDR3: CASSQRQAGGLSSTDTQYF
J: TRBJ2-3
V: TRBV3-1/TRBV3-2
length: 19

CDR3: CASSLGRHYEQYF
J: TRBJ2-7
V: TRBV3-1/TRBV3-2
length: 13

CDR3: CASSPSGLAGAIHNEQFF
J: TRBJ2-1
V: TRBV18
length: 18

CDR3: CASSQEGRVNGEQFF
J: TRBJ2-1
V: TRBV4-3
length: 15

CDR3: CASSRYRAQDQPQHF
J: TRBJ1-5
V: TRBV2
length: 15

CDR3: CASRGGLAPGVEQYF
J: TRBJ2-7
V: TRBV27
length: 15

CDR3: CASSFVVNEQFF
J: TRBJ2-1
V: TRBV7-8
length: 12

CDR3: CASTRGGEETQYF
J: TRBJ2-5
V: TRBV5-4
length: 13

CDR3: CASSLVRDSGPPLHF
J: TRBJ1-5
V: TRBV7-2
length: 15

CDR3: CASSLEYQETQYF
J: TRBJ2-5
V: TRBV5-1
length: 13

CDR3: CASSIAVNQPQHF
J: TRBJ1-5
V: TRBV19
length: 13

CDR3: CASRVRDRGRSAFF
J: TRBJ1-1
V: TRBV27
length: 14

CDR3: CASSPRDRGDIQYF
J: TRBJ2-4
V: TRBV3-1/TRBV3-2
length: 14

CDR3: CASSLGTGNIGYTF
J: TRBJ1-2
V: TRBV5-5
length: 14

CDR3: CASSPTGPRRGYTF
J: TRBJ1-2
V: TRBV6-5
length: 14

CDR3: CASKDRQTGANVLTF
J: TRBJ2-6
V: TRBV2
length: 15

CDR3: CASTVGGRVYEQYF
J: TRBJ2-7
V: TRBV2
length: 14

CDR3: CASSQEPGQGHEQYF
J: TRBJ2-7
V: TRBV4-2
length: 15

CDR3: CATLEQGGGIEQFF
J: TRBJ2-1
V: TRBV2
length: 14

CDR3: CATSDFNGRAGDTQYF
J: TRBJ2-3
V: TRBV24-1
length: 16

CDR3: CASSVRDRDYNEQFF
J: TRBJ2-1
V: TRBV2
length: 15

CDR3: CASSDQGARETQYF
J: TRBJ2-5
V: TRBV2
length: 14

CDR3: CASSQDQLRASNEQFF
J: TRBJ2-1
V: TRBV3-1/TRBV3-2
length: 16

CDR3: CSVAYYNEQFF
J: TRBJ2-1
V: TRBV29-1
length: 11

CDR3: CASSGQLGISTGELFF
J: TRBJ2-2
V: TRBV19
length: 16

CDR3: CASSSFTGELFF
J: TRBJ2-2
V: TRBV25-1
length: 12

CDR3: CASSPGLVSGELFF
J: TRBJ2-2
V: TRBV10-2
length: 14

CDR3: CASSHQANSGNTIYF
J: TRBJ1-3
V: TRBV28
length: 15

CDR3: CASSVDPLNRADTQYF
J: TRBJ2-3
V: TRBV9
length: 16

CDR3: CASRPGTRGEQFF
J: TRBJ2-1
V: TRBV5-6
length: 13

CDR3: CASSVGTTPPNVLTF
J: TRBJ2-6
V: TRBV2
length: 15

CDR3: CASSQARRTEAFF
J: TRBJ1-1
V: TRBV3-1/TRBV3-2
length: 13

CDR3: CASRPMGGKGAFF
J: TRBJ1-1
V: TRBV5-6
length: 13

CDR3: CASSQIFGDITDTQYF
J: TRBJ2-3
V: TRBV23-1
length: 16

CDR3: CSASLARRGLAGGSSYNEQFF
J: TRBJ2-1
V: TRBV20-1
length: 21

CDR3: CASSEPPGHGIQPQHF
J: TRBJ1-5
V: TRBV10-2
length: 16

CDR3: CASTSSGRTRQETQYF
J: TRBJ2-5
V: TRBV3-1/TRBV3-2
length: 16

CDR3: CASARTRTGNEKLFF
J: TRBJ1-4
V: TRBV10-2
length: 15

CDR3: CATSDAGTSGNEQFF
J: TRBJ2-1
V: TRBV24-1
length: 15

CDR3: CASSAQGLAGHEQFF
J: TRBJ2-1
V: TRBV11-3
length: 15

CDR3: CASSPPQAGAVTEQFF
J: TRBJ2-1
V: TRBV18
length: 16

CDR3: CASSLRGPDEQFF
J: TRBJ2-1
V: TRBV7-8
length: 13

CDR3: CASSLRQGGLETQYF
J: TRBJ2-5
V: TRBV11-3
length: 15

CDR3: CASSDIRSGRGYTF
J: TRBJ1-2
V: TRBV6-1
length: 14

CDR3: CASSPGRTTGNTIYF
J: TRBJ1-3
V: TRBV11-3
length: 15

CDR3: CASSFQPMVSYGYTF
J: TRBJ1-2
V: TRBV7-2
length: 15

CDR3: CAWSYDTNQPQHF
J: TRBJ1-5
V: TRBV30
length: 13